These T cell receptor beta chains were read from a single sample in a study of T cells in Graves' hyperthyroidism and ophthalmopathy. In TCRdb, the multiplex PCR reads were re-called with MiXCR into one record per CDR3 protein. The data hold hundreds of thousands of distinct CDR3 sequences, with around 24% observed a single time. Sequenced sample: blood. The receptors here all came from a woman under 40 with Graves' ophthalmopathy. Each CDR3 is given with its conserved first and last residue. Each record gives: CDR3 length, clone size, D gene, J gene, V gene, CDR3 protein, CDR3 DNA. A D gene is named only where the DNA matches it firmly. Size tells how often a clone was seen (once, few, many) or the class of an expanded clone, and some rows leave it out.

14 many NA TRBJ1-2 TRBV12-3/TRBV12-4 CASSSPGWGGGYTF TGTGCCAGCAGTTCCCCCGGGTGGGGTGGAGGCTACACCTTC
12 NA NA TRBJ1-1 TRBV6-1 CASKLGGNEAFF TGTGCCAGCAAACTGGGGGGAAATGAAGCTTTCTTT
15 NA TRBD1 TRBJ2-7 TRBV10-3 CAISSRTGGIYEQYF TGTGCCATCAGCTCTCGGACAGGGGGCATCTACGAGCAGTACTTC
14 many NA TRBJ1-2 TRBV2 CASSESGANYGYTF TGTGCCAGCAGTGAGTCAGGCGCGAACTATGGCTACACCTTC
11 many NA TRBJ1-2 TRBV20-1 CSASYPGGYTF TGCAGTGCTAGTTATCCGGGCGGCTACACCTTC
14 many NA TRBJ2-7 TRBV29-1 CSVVQDLYPYEQYF TGCAGCGTTGTTCAGGACTTGTACCCCTACGAGCAGTACTTC
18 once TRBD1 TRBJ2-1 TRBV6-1 CASSKADRGRSSYNEQFF TGTGCCAGCAGTAAAGCCGACAGGGGCCGTAGCTCCTACAATGAGCAGTTCTTC
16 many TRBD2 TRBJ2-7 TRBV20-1 CSAHPDRPGLAPEQYF TGCAGTGCTCATCCGGACAGACCGGGACTAGCCCCCGAGCAGTACTTC
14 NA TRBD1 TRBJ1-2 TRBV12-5 CASGRDRENYGYTF TGTGCTAGTGGCCGGGACAGGGAAAACTATGGCTACACCTTC
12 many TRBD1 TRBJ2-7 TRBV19 CASRDRRHEQYF TGTGCCAGTCGGGACAGGCGCCACGAGCAGTACTTC
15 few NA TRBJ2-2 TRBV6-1 CASRPGPWDTGELFF TGTGCCAGCAGGCCGGGACCCTGGGACACCGGGGAGCTGTTTTTT
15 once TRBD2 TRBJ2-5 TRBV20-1 CSARGSGGAWETQYF TGCAGTGCTAGAGGGAGCGGGGGGGCCTGGGAGACCCAGTACTTC
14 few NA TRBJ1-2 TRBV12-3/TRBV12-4 CASSLADGGGGYTF TGTGCCAGCAGTTTAGCGGACGGGGGCGGTGGCTACACCTTC
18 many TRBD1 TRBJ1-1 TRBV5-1 CASSFYAFTGGQNTEAFF TGCGCCAGCAGCTTCTACGCCTTTACAGGGGGGCAGAACACTGAAGCTTTCTTT
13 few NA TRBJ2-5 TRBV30 CASSSRDSQGQYF TGTGCCTCATCGTCGCGGGACTCGCAGGGCCAGTACTTC
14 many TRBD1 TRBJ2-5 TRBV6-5 CASSPGQGVETQYF TGTGCCAGCAGTCCGGGACAGGGGGTTGAGACCCAGTACTTC
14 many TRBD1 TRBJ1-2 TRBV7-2 CASSLAGQGRRYTF TGTGCCAGCAGCTTAGCGGGACAGGGACGGCGCTACACCTTC
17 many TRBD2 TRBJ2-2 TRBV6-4 CASSPQVGGGSTGELFF TGTGCCAGCAGTCCCCAGGTTGGGGGGGGTTCGACCGGGGAGCTGTTTTTT
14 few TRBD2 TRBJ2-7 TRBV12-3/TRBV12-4 CASSLAGVKYEQYF TGTGCCAGCAGTCTAGCGGGGGTTAAGTACGAGCAGTACTTC
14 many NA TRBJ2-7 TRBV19 CASRGQVRPYEQYF TGTGCCAGTAGGGGACAAGTCCGTCCCTACGAGCAGTACTTC
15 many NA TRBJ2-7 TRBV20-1 CSARARDSSSYEQYF TGCAGTGCTAGAGCCCGGGACTCGAGCTCCTACGAGCAGTACTTC
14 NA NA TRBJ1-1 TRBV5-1 CASSLTTGNTEAFF TGCGCCAGCAGCCTTACGACAGGGAACACTGAAGCTTTCTTT
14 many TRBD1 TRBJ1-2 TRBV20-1 CSAGVATGDYGYTF TGCAGTGCCGGCGTCGCGACAGGGGACTATGGCTACACCTTC
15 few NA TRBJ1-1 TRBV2 CASSGRQSMNTEAFF TGTGCCAGCAGTGGCCGACAGAGCATGAACACTGAAGCTTTCTTT
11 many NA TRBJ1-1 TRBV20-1 CSASLPDGAFF TGCAGTGCTAGTCTCCCGGACGGAGCTTTCTTT